The rows below give T cell receptor beta chains drawn from one sample of a study of CD8+CD57+ T cells in acquired aplastic anemia. TCRdb analysed the reads with MiXCR anew, one entry per CDR3 protein. Found here are under 200,000 distinct CDR3 sequences, about two thirds of them singletons; the top ten hold more than 35%. Sample: sorted CD4+, CD8+, or CD8+CD57+ T cells (not recorded which) from PBMCs. The source is a human donor with aplastic anemia. The CDR3 runs from the conserved cysteine through the conserved F or W. A D gene is named only where the DNA matches it firmly. The size of a clone is reported for some rows only, either as once, few or many, or as a class for expanded clones.

.,TRBJ1-3,13,TRBV5-1,.,CASSLGNGNTIYF,TGCGCCAGCAGCTTGGGGAACGGAAACACCATATATTTT
.,TRBJ2-3,18,TRBV7-9,TRBD2,CASSYGLAGGLLTDTQYF,TGTGCCAGCAGCTATGGACTAGCGGGGGGCCTTCTCACAGATACGCAGTATTTT
few,TRBJ1-1,13,TRBV2,.,CASSERAGIEAFF,TGTGCCAGCAGTGAACGGGCAGGGATTGAAGCTTTCTTT
few,TRBJ2-7,13,TRBV24-1,.,CASSLHRAYEQYF,TGTGCCAGCAGTTTACACCGGGCCTACGAGCAGTACTTC
.,TRBJ1-2,15,TRBV14,.,CASSQVRGQVYGYTF,TGTGCCAGCAGCCAAGTACGGGGGCAGGTCTATGGCTACACCTTC
.,TRBJ2-3,12,TRBV20-1,.,CSASLTRDTQYF,TGCAGTGCTAGCCTCACTAGAGATACGCAGTATTTT
.,TRBJ2-3,13,TRBV7-9,.,CASMLAEVDTQYF,TGTGCCAGCATGCTTGCCGAGGTGGATACGCAGTATTTT
.,TRBJ2-5,14,TRBV7-9,.,CASSPGQGRETQYF,TGTGCCAGCAGCCCTGGGCAGGGCAGGGAGACCCAGTACTTC
few,TRBJ2-5,13,TRBV24-1,.,CATSAPGSGTQYF,TGTGCCACCAGTGCGCCTGGGAGCGGGACCCAGTACTTC
.,TRBJ2-3,14,TRBV24-1,.,CATSDNGLEDTQYF,TGTGCCACCAGTGATAACGGACTCGAAGATACGCAGTATTTT
.,TRBJ2-7,14,TRBV11-2,TRBD2,CASSFRGSQYEQYF,TGTGCCAGCAGCTTCCGCGGGAGCCAATACGAGCAGTACTTC
few,TRBJ2-1,15,TRBV7-9,TRBD1,CASSFGTGGHNEQFF,TGTGCCAGCAGCTTTGGGACAGGGGGCCACAATGAGCAGTTCTTC
.,TRBJ1-4,17,TRBV7-3,.,CAGSLGAGTATNEKLFF,TGTGCCGGCAGCTTGGGGGCAGGGACTGCAACTAATGAAAAACTGTTTTTT
.,TRBJ2-2,15,TRBV7-9,TRBD1,CASSLDRPSTGELFF,TGTGCCAGCAGCTTGGACAGGCCGAGCACCGGGGAGCTGTTTTTT
.,TRBJ2-1,12,TRBV11-3,.,CASSTGNNEQFF,TGTGCCAGCAGTACGGGGAACAATGAGCAGTTCTTC